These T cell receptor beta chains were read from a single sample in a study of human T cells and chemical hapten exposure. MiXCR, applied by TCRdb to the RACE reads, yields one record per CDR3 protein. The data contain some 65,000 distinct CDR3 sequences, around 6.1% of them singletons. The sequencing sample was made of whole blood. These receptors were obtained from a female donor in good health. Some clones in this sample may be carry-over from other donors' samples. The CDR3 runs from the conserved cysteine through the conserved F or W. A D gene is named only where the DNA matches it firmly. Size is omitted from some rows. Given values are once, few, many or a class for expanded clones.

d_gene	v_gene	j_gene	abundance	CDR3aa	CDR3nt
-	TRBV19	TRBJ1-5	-	CASSPSRAGRGGFQPQHF	TGTGCCAGTAGTCCAAGCAGGGCAGGGAGGGGGGGATTTCAGCCCCAGCATTTT
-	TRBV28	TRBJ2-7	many	CASTEIGSVSPYEQYF	TGTGCCAGCACCGAAATAGGAAGTGTATCCCCCTACGAGCAGTACTTC
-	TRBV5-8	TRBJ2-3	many	CASSFALTTDTQYF	TGTGCCAGCAGCTTCGCCCTTACCACAGATACGCAGTATTTT
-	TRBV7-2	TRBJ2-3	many	CASSLMARLIGRTDTQYF	TGTGCCAGCAGCTTGATGGCCCGGCTGATAGGACGCACAGATACGCAGTATTTT
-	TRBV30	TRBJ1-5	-	CAWSPGGNQPQHF	TGTGCCTGGAGTCCGGGGGGGAATCAGCCCCAGCATTTT
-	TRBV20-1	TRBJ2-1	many	CSAPLSTNYNEQFF	TGCAGTGCCCCGCTCTCTACGAACTACAATGAGCAGTTCTTC
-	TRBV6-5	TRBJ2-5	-	CASRTGKETQYF	TGTGCCAGCAGGACAGGAAAAGAGACCCAGTACTTC
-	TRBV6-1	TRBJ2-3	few	CASRGADLGDTQYF	TGTGCCAGCCGTGGGGCCGATTTGGGAGATACGCAGTATTTT
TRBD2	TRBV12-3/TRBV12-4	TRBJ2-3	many	CASSRPTSGGIGDTPDTQYF	TGTGCCAGCAGCCGACCGACTAGCGGGGGTATTGGGGACACACCAGATACGCAGTATTTT
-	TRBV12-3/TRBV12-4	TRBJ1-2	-	CASSFGWTADGYTF	TGTGCCAGCAGTTTTGGCTGGACGGCGGATGGCTACACCTTC
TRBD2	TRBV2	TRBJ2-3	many	CASSALAGQLTDTQYF	TGTGCCAGCAGTGCTCTAGCGGGCCAACTTACAGATACGCAGTATTTT
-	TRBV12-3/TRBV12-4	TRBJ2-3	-	CASRSRDMGTDTQYF	TGTGCCAGCAGGTCCCGGGACATGGGCACAGATACGCAGTATTTT
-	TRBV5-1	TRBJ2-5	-	CASSLVGVKEETQYF	TGCGCCAGCAGCTTGGTCGGAGTCAAGGAAGAGACCCAGTACTTC
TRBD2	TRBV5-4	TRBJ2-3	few	CASSFPLAGSTDTQYF	TGTGCCAGCAGCTTCCCACTAGCGGGGAGCACAGATACGCAGTATTTT
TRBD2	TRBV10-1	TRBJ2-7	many	CASSATSGAYEQYF	TGCGCCAGCAGTGCAACCAGCGGGGCCTACGAGCAGTACTTC
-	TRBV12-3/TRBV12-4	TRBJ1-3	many	CASSLDVSSSGNTIYF	TGTGCCAGCAGTTTGGACGTCTCAAGCTCTGGAAACACCATATATTTT
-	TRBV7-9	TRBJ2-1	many	CASSLGVANEQFF	TGTGCCAGCAGCCTGGGCGTGGCCAATGAGCAGTTCTTC
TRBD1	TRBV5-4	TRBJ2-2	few	CASSPGQGQNTGELFF	TGTGCCAGCAGCCCCGGACAGGGGCAAAACACCGGGGAGCTGTTTTTT
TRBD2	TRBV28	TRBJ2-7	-	CASRDYLDEQYF	TGTGCCAGCCGGGACTATCTGGACGAGCAGTACTTC
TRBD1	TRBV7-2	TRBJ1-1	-	CASSLQTGKGTEAFF	TGTGCCAGCAGCTTACAGACAGGGAAGGGAACTGAAGCTTTCTTT
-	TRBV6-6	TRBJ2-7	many	CASSWDPYEQYF	TGTGCCAGCAGTTGGGACCCATACGAGCAGTACTTC
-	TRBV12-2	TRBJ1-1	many	CASRRTGNNMNTEAFF	TGTGCAAGTCGACGTACCGGGAACAACATGAACACTGAAGCTTTCTTT
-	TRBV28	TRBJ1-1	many	CASSIPLAGRNTEAFF	TGTGCCAGCAGTATACCTCTTGCAGGGAGGAACACTGAAGCTTTCTTT
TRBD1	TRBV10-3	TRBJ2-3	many	CAISSGQVGADTQYF	TGTGCCATCAGCTCCGGACAGGTCGGTGCAGATACGCAGTATTTT
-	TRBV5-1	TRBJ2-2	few	CASTLQASGTGELFF	TGCGCCAGCACACTTCAGGCCTCGGGCACCGGGGAGCTGTTTTTT
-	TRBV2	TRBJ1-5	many	CASSGFRSGYSNQPQHF	TGTGCCAGCAGTGGGTTCCGATCGGGATATAGCAATCAGCCCCAGCATTTT
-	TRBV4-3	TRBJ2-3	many	CASSKRERGDTQYF	TGCGCCAGCAGTAAACGGGAGAGAGGAGATACGCAGTATTTT
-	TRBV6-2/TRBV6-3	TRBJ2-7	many	CATMTRLYHHEQYF	TGTGCCACCATGACGCGCCTTTACCACCACGAGCAGTACTTC